The clone carrying this T cell receptor (beta chain) has ten or more counts. Authors of the study amplified TCR beta CDR3 regions from RNA transcripts. TCR CDR3 underwent first-round RT-PCR with the HTBI primer set. One entry per CDR3 protein results from TCRdb running MiXCR on the multiplex PCR reads. The table lists some 370,000 distinct CDR3 sequences, more than 13% of them singletons, with 28% in the top ten. The data stem from a study of T cells in Graves' hyperthyroidism and ophthalmopathy. On the study more broadly: The authors collected peripheral blood at initial diagnosis, before any treatment.

Patients with uncontrolled infections, other autoimmune diseases, pregnancy or lactation were excluded. Input material: blood. The receptor was derived from a man aged 45-65 years with Graves' ophthalmopathy.

In nucleotides, the CDR3 is TGTGCCAGCTCACCAAGGGTACCGGGGACTGACGAGCAGTACTTC. Its protein product is CASSPRVPGTDEQYF. The chain recombines TRBV18 with TRBJ2-7; possible D gene TRBD2, 6 bases. Germline V lookup: CDR1 KGHSH, CDR2 LQKENI. The CDR3 extends over 15 amino acids. V shed 2 bases and J shed 5 bases, with 16 bases lying between them. Full variable domain (remainder filled in from reference TRBV18 and TRBJ2-7): NAGVMQNPRHLVRRRGQEARLRCSPMKGHSHVYWYRQLPEEGLKFMVYLQKENIIDESGMPKERFSAEFPKEGPSILRIQQVVRGDSAAYFCASSPRVPGTDEQYFGPGTRLTVT.